The table lists the clone carrying this T cell receptor beta chain with a few counts. Antigen: not known. This may arise from a read error, as a much more abundant clone is one base away. The data are from a study of molecular identifiers for immune sequencing clone quantification. Regarding the study as a whole: More than 98% of effector molecules, versus under 1% of naive-cell molecules, belonged to clones above 20 RNA copies.

The germline gives CDR1 SGHDT, CDR2 YYEEEE. The CDR3 is 14 residues long. In preparing bulk TCR libraries, previously described methods and listed TCR primers were used. TCRdb re-called the PCR reads through MiXCR, storing one row per CDR3 protein. The sample lists approximately 630,000 distinct CDR3 sequences, roughly 27% occurring once. Specimen: naive CD8+ T cells from blood, with Jurkat cell RNA spiked in. Regarding subset: FACS-sorted CD8+CD4-CCR7+CD45RA+ naive T cells. The receptor comes from a human donor in good health. Some libraries in this study had Jurkat cell RNA spiked in. The chain recombines TRBV5-6 with TRBJ1-1; the D is unclear. CDR3 in amino acids: CASSLAPDGSEALF. The CDR3 DNA follows: TGTGCCAGCAGCTTGGCCCCGGACGGGAGTGAAGCTCTCTTT.